This TCR beta chain was sequenced for a study of regulatory T cells in long-lasting Graves disease. Researchers made TCR beta libraries by using iRepertoire HTBI primers and running Arm-PCR on CDR3 regions. TCRdb re-called the multiplex PCR reads through MiXCR, storing one row per CDR3 protein. The sample comprises about 470,000 distinct CDR3 sequences, approximately 15% of which are singletons, and 15% to 20% rests with the top ten. This CDR3 is built from 13 residues. Germline V lookup: CDR1 SQVTM, CDR2 ANQGSEA. V shed 5 bases, J shed 0 bases, and the junction held 2 bases outside the gene matches. This clonotype was detected many times. Time point indicated: newly diagnosed GD, antithyroid drugs for less than 3 months. TCR sequences were obtained from RNA taken from PBMCs. The sample was also linked to a second study, of T cells in Graves' hyperthyroidism and ophthalmopathy.

The chain is built from TRBV29-1 and TRBJ1-1, with 8 bases fitting TRBD1. The clonotype comes from a woman aged 25 to 39 with Graves disease. Specimen: peripheral blood mononuclear cells (PBMCs), collected at new diagnosis, from a patient treated with antithyroid drugs. As DNA, the CDR3 is TGCAGCGTTAAGGACAGGGTGAACACTGAAGCTTTCTTT. Translating gives CSVKDRVNTEAFF.